This is a list of T cell receptor beta chains from one sample in a study of T cell repertoires in cytomegalovirus infection. TCRdb ran MiXCR on the reads and lists one entry per CDR3 protein. The sample consists of some 320,000 distinct CDR3 sequences, 8% to 9.5% of them appearing once. Sequencing was carried out using PBMCs. Receptors were obtained from a human donor in good health (CMV status not recorded). Some clones in this sample may be carry-over from other donors' samples. The CDR3 runs from the conserved cysteine through the conserved F or W. D genes are given only for firm matches. Clone size is given for some rows only: seen once, a few or many times, or a class if the clone is expanded.

. | TRBJ2-6 | many | TRBV7-2 | TGTGCCAGCAGCTTAGGGTCGCCAAGCTCTGGGGCCAACGTCCTGACTTTC | CASSLGSPSSGANVLTF
TRBD1 | TRBJ1-1 | many | TRBV7-8 | TGTGCCAGCAGCAATCAGGGGGCTGGCACTGAAGCTTTCTTT | CASSNQGAGTEAFF
. | TRBJ2-1 | many | TRBV29-1 | TGCAGCGTTAAATGGGGCAGTAACAATGAGCAGTTCTTC | CSVKWGSNNEQFF
. | TRBJ1-2 | . | TRBV28 | TGTGCCATCAGACAGTTTGCCTATGGCTACACCTTC | CAIRQFAYGYTF
. | TRBJ1-6 | many | TRBV10-3 | TGTGCCATCAGGGGACTGGACAGCCGTAATTCACCCCTCCACTTT | CAIRGLDSRNSPLHF
. | TRBJ2-3 | . | TRBV6-1 | TGTGCCAGCAGTGAAGTGCCGGGAGCAGATACGCAGTATTTT | CASSEVPGADTQYF
. | TRBJ2-1 | few | TRBV6-2/TRBV6-3 | TGTGCCAGCAGTTACACCTTGACCAGCAATGAGCAGTTCTTC | CASSYTLTSNEQFF
. | TRBJ2-3 | . | TRBV6-2/TRBV6-3 | TGTGCCAGCCACGGGGGCACAGATACGCAGTATTTT | CASHGGTDTQYF
. | TRBJ2-1 | many | TRBV7-6 | TGTGCCAGCAGCTTAGTGGCTAGTGGTCAGTTCTCCTACAATGAGCAGTTCTTC | CASSLVASGQFSYNEQFF
TRBD2 | TRBJ2-3 | few | TRBV11-2 | TGTGCCAGCAGCTCCCGGGGACTAGCGGGAGGGCCAGATACGCAGTATTTT | CASSSRGLAGGPDTQYF
. | TRBJ2-7 | few | TRBV13 | TGTGCCAGCAGCTTAGTCAGCGAGCAGTACTTC | CASSLVSEQYF
. | TRBJ2-5 | many | TRBV6-5 | TGTGCCAGCAGTTACACACAGGGGACCCAGTACTTC | CASSYTQGTQYF
TRBD2 | TRBJ2-1 | . | TRBV12-3/TRBV12-4 | TGTGCCAGCAGTTCGCTGCCAGCGGGGGCCCACAATGAGCAGTTCTTC | CASSSLPAGAHNEQFF
. | TRBJ2-6 | . | TRBV12-3/TRBV12-4 | TGTGCCAGCGGGAGACCTTTCTCTGGGGCCAACGTCCTGACTTTC | CASGRPFSGANVLTF
TRBD1 | TRBJ1-1 | few | TRBV20-1 | TGCAGTGGCCGGACAGGCCCCAGGACGGGGACTGAAGCTTTCTTT | CSGRTGPRTGTEAFF
. | TRBJ1-3 | . | TRBV7-2 | TGTGCCAGCAGCTTAAGGTCTTCGGGGGGCGCCGGTAGAAACACCATATATTTT | CASSLRSSGGAGRNTIYF
. | TRBJ2-2 | many | TRBV4-3 | TGCGCCAGCAGCCAAGGCCTGGGGGCAGGGGAGTATCACGGGGAGCTGTTTTTT | CASSQGLGAGEYHGELFF
. | TRBJ1-5 | . | TRBV12-3/TRBV12-4 | TGTGCCAGCAGTGCGGCCGGGATGGGGCAGCCCCAGCATTTT | CASSAAGMGQPQHF
. | TRBJ2-3 | few | TRBV27 | TGTGCCAGCAGTTTTGGGGGTAGGCCAGATACGCAGTATTTT | CASSFGGRPDTQYF
. | TRBJ2-4 | many | TRBV30 | TGTGCCTGGAGTTTCCCGGGGAGAAACATTCAGTACTTC | CAWSFPGRNIQYF
. | TRBJ2-3 | few | TRBV7-9 | TGTGCCAGCAGCAGTACTAGAGGCCCAGATACGCAGTATTTT | CASSSTRGPDTQYF
TRBD1 | TRBJ2-5 | few | TRBV29-1 | TGCAGCGTTGAGCCAGGGGGAGAGACCCAGTACTTC | CSVEPGGETQYF
. | TRBJ2-1 | many | TRBV7-8 | TGTGCCAGCAGCTTACAGGGCGGCCTTAATGAGCAGTTCTTC | CASSLQGGLNEQFF
TRBD2 | TRBJ2-1 | few | TRBV7-2 | TGTGCCAGCAGCTTGTGGATTAGAAGTAGCGGGCCTAATGAGCAGTTCTTC | CASSLWIRSSGPNEQFF
. | TRBJ1-1 | . | TRBV5-4 | TGTGCCAGCAGCTTTGGGGCCCCGAACACTGAAGCTTTCTTT | CASSFGAPNTEAFF
TRBD2 | TRBJ2-3 | . | TRBV6-2/TRBV6-3 | TGTGCCAGCAGTTACTCAATCCGTAGCGGGACCCGGCCGCGGACGCAGTATTTT | CASSYSIRSGTRPRTQYF
TRBD1 | TRBJ2-1 | many | TRBV11-2 | TGTGCCAGCAGCCCCATGGACAGGGAGGACAATGAGCAGTTCTTC | CASSPMDREDNEQFF
. | TRBJ1-2 | few | TRBV6-6 | TGTGCCAGCAGCCCAGGCGGGCTCTATGGCTACACCTTC | CASSPGGLYGYTF
. | TRBJ1-1 | . | TRBV20-1 | TGCAGTGCTAGCGACCCGGGATATGGGACTGAAGCTTTCTTT | CSASDPGYGTEAFF
. | TRBJ2-5 | many | TRBV6-6 | TGTGCCAGCAGTTACCTGGAGACCCAGTACTTC | CASSYLETQYF
TRBD2 | TRBJ2-6 | many | TRBV7-2 | TGTGCCAGCAGCTTAACTAGCGGGAGGGTTGGGTCTGGGGCCAACGTCCTGACTTTC | CASSLTSGRVGSGANVLTF
TRBD1 | TRBJ1-6 | . | TRBV20-1 | TGCAGTGCTAGACGACAGGGGGCCTCCTATAATTCACCCCTCCACTTT | CSARRQGASYNSPLHF
. | TRBJ1-5 | many | TRBV7-9 | TGTGCCAGCAGCCAGTATGATGGTCAGCCCCAGCATTTT | CASSQYDGQPQHF
. | TRBJ1-1 | . | TRBV27 | TGTGCCAGCAGTTTATTCGGACAGATGAACACTGAAGCTTTCTTT | CASSLFGQMNTEAFF
TRBD1 | TRBJ2-3 | few | TRBV3-1 | TGTGCCAGCAGCCAAGACGACAGGGGACTAGATACGCAGTATTTT | CASSQDDRGLDTQYF
TRBD1 | TRBJ1-4 | . | TRBV6-2/TRBV6-3 | TGTGCCAGCAGCCCAGGGACAGGAGTTTATGAAAAACTGTTTTTT | CASSPGTGVYEKLFF
TRBD2 | TRBJ2-1 | many | TRBV20-1 | TGCAGTGCTAGATTCCTAGCGGGAGCTATATCGAATGAGCAGTTCTTC | CSARFLAGAISNEQFF
. | TRBJ2-6 | few | TRBV9 | TGTGCCAGCAGCGGAGCACAGGGCTCTGGGGCCAACGTCCTGACTTTC | CASSGAQGSGANVLTF
. | TRBJ2-7 | . | TRBV30 | TGTGCCTGGAGTTTCGCAACGTACGAGCAGTACTTC | CAWSFATYEQYF
TRBD1 | TRBJ2-3 | . | TRBV6-2/TRBV6-3 | TGTGCCAGCAGTCTCCGGGACAGGAAAGATACGCAGTATTTT | CASSLRDRKDTQYF
. | TRBJ1-2 | few | TRBV12-3/TRBV12-4 | TGTGCCACCAAGGCCGGACCCCGCTTCTATGGCTACACCTTC | CATKAGPRFYGYTF
. | TRBJ1-4 | . | TRBV28 | . | CASSSSEKLFF
. | TRBJ2-5 | . | TRBV18 | TGTGCCAGCTCACCAGAACTCCAAGAGACCCAGTACTTC | CASSPELQETQYF
TRBD1 | TRBJ1-6 | few | TRBV27 | TGTGCCAGCAGCCTGGGGACAGCATATAATTCACCCCTCCACTTT | CASSLGTAYNSPLHF
. | TRBJ2-3 | . | TRBV15 | TGTGCCACCAGCAGAGATTGGGGGGCTAGCACAGATACGCAGTATTTT | CATSRDWGASTDTQYF
TRBD1 | TRBJ2-5 | many | TRBV7-2 | TGTGCCAGCAGCGCCTACCGGGACAGGGGGCTAGAGACCCAGTACTTC | CASSAYRDRGLETQYF
TRBD1 | TRBJ2-2 | many | TRBV12-3/TRBV12-4 | TGTGCCAGCGGGACGGCAGGGGGCAGAACCGGGGAGCTGTTTTTT | CASGTAGGRTGELFF
. | TRBJ2-4 | many | TRBV12-3/TRBV12-4 | TGTGCCAGCAGTCCCGCGACTGGTATAGCCAAAAACATTCAGTACTTC | CASSPATGIAKNIQYF
. | TRBJ2-1 | . | TRBV20-1 | TGCAGTGCTAGGGCAGCGGGTACCTACAATGAGCAGTTCTTC | CSARAAGTYNEQFF
. | TRBJ1-5 | many | TRBV4-1 | TGCGCCAGCAGCCCGACCCGAGGGGTTAGCAATCAGCCCCAGCATTTT | CASSPTRGVSNQPQHF
. | TRBJ2-5 | many | TRBV7-8 | TGTGCCAGCAGCTTAAGTCGGACCGTTCCCGGGGGGACCCAGTACTTC | CASSLSRTVPGGTQYF
. | TRBJ2-7 | many | TRBV6-2/TRBV6-3 | TGTGCCAGCAGTTTCCCCTCGACACATATCTCCTACGAGCAGTACTTC | CASSFPSTHISYEQYF
TRBD2 | TRBJ2-2 | many | TRBV19 | TGTGCCAGTAGTCCGGGACTAGCGGGAGGGCCGAACACCGGGGAGCTGTTTTTT | CASSPGLAGGPNTGELFF
TRBD2 | TRBJ2-3 | many | TRBV4-1 | TGCGCCAGCAGCCTCTCCCCGGGACTAGCGGGAGGGGCGGATACGCAGTATTTT | CASSLSPGLAGGADTQYF
TRBD2 | TRBJ2-3 | many | TRBV7-2 | TGTGCCAGCAGCCCCAGCGGGGCTAGCACAGATACGCAGTATTTT | CASSPSGASTDTQYF